This T cell receptor (beta chain) derives from a study of T cells after yellow fever vaccination. This clonotype was counted a few times. TCRdb reprocessed the 5' RACE reads via MiXCR and lists one record per CDR3 protein. The table lists about 340,000 distinct CDR3 sequences, approximately 9% of them singletons. The V gene's germline CDR1 is SGHTA and CDR2 FQGNSA. This CDR3 is built from 14 residues. V was trimmed by 1 base and J by 7 bases, leaving 10 bases between them. Material: PBMCs, obtained on the day of the first yellow fever vaccination. This receptor was taken from a man in his late teens or twenties who received the YFV17D yellow fever vaccine. The chain combines TRBV7-2 with TRBJ2-2; the D is unclear. The DNA for the CDR3 is TGTGCCAGCAGCTTAGAACCCTTGGTCGGGGAGCTGTTTTTT. Its protein product is CASSLEPLVGELFF.